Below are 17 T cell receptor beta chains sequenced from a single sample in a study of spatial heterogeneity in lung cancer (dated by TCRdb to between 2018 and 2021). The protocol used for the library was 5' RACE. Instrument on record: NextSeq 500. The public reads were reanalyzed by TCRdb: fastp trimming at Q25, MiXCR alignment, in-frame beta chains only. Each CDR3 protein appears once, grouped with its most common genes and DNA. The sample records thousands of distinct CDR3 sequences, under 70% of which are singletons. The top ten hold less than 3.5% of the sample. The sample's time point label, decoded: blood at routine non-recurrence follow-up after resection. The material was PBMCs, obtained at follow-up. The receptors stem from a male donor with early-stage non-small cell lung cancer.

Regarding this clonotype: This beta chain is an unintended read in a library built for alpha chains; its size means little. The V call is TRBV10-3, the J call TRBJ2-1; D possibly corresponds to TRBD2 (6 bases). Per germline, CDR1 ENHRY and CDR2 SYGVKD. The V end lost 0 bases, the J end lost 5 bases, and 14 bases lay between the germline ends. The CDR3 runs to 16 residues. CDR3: CAISESGDSGNNEQFF. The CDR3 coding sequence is TGTGCCATCAGTGAGTCTGGGGATAGCGGCAACAATGAGCAGTTCTTC.

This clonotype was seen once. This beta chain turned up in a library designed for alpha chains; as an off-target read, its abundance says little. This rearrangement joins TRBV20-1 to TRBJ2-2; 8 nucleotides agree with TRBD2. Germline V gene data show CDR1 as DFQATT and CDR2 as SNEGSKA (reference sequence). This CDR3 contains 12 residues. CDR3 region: CGVAGGTGELFF. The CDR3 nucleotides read TGCGGAGTGGCGGGGGGTACCGGGGAGCTGTTTTTT.

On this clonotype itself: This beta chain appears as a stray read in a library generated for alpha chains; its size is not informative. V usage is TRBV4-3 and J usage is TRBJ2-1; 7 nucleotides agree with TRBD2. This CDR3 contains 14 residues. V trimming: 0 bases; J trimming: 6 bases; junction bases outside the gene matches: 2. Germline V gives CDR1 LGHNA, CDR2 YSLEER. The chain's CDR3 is CASSQDPGGNEQFF. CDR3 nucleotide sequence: TGCGCCAGCAGCCAAGATCCGGGGGGCAATGAGCAGTTCTTC.

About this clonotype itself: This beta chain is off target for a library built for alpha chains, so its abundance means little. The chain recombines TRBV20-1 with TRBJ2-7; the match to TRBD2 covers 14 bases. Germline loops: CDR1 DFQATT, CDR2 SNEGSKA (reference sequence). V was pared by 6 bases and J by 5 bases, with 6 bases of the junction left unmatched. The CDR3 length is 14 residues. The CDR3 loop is CSARGLAGVNEQYF. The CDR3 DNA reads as TGCAGTGCCCGGGGACTAGCGGGAGTCAACGAGCAGTACTTC.

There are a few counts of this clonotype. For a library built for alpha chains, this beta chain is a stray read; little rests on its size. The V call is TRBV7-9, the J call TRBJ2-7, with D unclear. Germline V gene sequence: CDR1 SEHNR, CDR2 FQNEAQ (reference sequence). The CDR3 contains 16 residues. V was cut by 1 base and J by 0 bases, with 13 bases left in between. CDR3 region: CASSLGSAANSYEQYF. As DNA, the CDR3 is TGTGCCAGCAGCTTAGGATCCGCGGCCAACTCCTACGAGCAGTACTTC.

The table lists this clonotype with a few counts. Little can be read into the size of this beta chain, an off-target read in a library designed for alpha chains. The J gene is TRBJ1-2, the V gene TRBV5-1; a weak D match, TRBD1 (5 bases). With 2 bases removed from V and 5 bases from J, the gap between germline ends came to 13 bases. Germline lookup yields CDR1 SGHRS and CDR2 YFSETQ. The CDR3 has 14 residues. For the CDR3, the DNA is TGCGCCAGCAGCTTCGGGACGATCGAATATGGCTACACCTTC. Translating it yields CASSFGTIEYGYTF. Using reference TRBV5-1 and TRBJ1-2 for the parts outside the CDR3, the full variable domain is KAGVTQTPRYLIKTRGQQVTLSCSPISGHRSVSWYQQTPGQGLQFLFEYFSETQRNKGNFPGRFSGRQFSNSRSEMNVSTLELGDSALYLCASSFGTIEYGYTFGSGTRLTVV.

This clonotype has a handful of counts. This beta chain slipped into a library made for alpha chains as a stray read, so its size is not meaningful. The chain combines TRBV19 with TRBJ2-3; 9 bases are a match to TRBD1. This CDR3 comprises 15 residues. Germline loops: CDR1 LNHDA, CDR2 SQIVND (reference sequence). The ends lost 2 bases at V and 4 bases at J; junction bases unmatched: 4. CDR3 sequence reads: CASSISGTGSDTQYF. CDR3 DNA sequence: TGTGCCAGTAGTATATCCGGGACAGGGTCAGATACGCAGTATTTT. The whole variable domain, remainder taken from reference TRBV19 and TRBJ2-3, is DGGITQSPKYLFRKEGQNVTLSCEQNLNHDAMYWYRQDPGQGLRLIYYSQIVNDFQKGDIAEGYSVSREKKESFPLTVTSAQKNPTAFYLCASSISGTGSDTQYFGPGTRLTVL.

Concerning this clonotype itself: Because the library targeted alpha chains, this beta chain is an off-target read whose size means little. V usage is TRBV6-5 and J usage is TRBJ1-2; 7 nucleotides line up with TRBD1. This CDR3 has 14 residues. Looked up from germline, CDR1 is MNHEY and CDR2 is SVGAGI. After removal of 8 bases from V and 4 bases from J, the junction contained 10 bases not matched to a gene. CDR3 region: CASRTGTAVYGYTF. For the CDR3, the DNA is TGTGCCAGCCGCACCGGGACAGCAGTCTATGGCTACACCTTC.

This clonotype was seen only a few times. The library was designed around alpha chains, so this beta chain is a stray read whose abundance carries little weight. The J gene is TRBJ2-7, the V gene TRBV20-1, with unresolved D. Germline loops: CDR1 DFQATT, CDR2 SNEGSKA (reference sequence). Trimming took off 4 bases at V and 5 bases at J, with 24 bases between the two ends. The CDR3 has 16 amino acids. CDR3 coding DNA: TGCAGTGCTACCACCCGGGTCGAAAGGGCCTCGGACGAGCAGTACTTC. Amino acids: CSATTRVERASDEQYF.

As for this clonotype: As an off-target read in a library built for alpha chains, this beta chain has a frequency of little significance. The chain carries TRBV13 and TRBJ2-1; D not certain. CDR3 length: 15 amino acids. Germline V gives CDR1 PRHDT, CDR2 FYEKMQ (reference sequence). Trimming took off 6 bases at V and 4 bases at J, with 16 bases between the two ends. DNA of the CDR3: TGTGCCAGCAGTCCTGGGATGGCCCTGTACAATGAGCAGTTCTTC. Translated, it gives CASSPGMALYNEQFF.

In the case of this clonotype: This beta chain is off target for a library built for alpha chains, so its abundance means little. CDR3 coding DNA: TGCAGTGCTAGAGATGTGAACAAAGCTAGCGAGACCCAGTACTTC. Its translation is CSARDVNKASETQYF. The V gene is TRBV20-1, the J gene TRBJ2-5; tentative D call: TRBD2 (5 bases). Germline V gene lookup returns CDR1 DFQATT and CDR2 SNEGSKA (reference sequence). CDR3 length: 15 residues. The ends were cut back, 0 bases at V and 5 bases at J, with 16 bases in the middle.

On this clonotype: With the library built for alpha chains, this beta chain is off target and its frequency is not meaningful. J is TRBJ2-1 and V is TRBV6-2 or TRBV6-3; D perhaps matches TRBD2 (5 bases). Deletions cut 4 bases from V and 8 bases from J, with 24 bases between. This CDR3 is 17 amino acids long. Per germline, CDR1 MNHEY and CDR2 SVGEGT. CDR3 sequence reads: CASSSLRTYPGPHEQFF. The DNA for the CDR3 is TGTGCCAGCAGTTCCCTAAGGACTTACCCGGGTCCCCATGAGCAGTTCTTC.

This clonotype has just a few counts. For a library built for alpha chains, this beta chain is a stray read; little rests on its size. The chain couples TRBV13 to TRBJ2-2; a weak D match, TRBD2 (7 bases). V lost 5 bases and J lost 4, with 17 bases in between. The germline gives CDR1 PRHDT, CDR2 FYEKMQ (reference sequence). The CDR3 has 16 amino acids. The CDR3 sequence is CASSPVGGPATGELFF. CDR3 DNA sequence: TGTGCCAGCAGCCCAGTGGGGGGGCCGGCCACCGGGGAGCTGTTTTTT.

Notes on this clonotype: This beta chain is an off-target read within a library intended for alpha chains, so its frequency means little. CDR3 in amino acids: CASSPNGNTIYF. The CDR3 coding sequence is TGTGCCAGCAGTCCTAATGGAAACACCATATATTTT. This rearrangement joins TRBV12-3 or TRBV12-4 to TRBJ1-3, with D unresolved. CDR3 length equals 12 residues. Deletions cut 5 bases from V and 3 bases from J, with 5 bases between.

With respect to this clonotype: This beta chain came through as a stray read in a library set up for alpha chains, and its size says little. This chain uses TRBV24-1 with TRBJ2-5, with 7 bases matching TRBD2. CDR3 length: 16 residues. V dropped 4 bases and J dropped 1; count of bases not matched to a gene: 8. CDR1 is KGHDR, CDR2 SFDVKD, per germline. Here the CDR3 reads CATSDPSRTSQETQYF. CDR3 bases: TGTGCCACCAGTGACCCCTCCCGGACTAGCCAAGAGACCCAGTACTTC.

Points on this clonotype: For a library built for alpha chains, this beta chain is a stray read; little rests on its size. The CDR3 DNA reads TGTGCCAGCAGCATACTCTACCGGACTAGGGGGGGCAATGAGCAGTTCTTC. It yields the protein CASSILYRTRGGNEQFF. The chain carries TRBV27 and TRBJ2-1; a possible D gene is TRBD2 (7 bases). The V end lost 6 bases, the J end lost 6 bases, and 24 bases lay between the germline ends. CDR1 is MNHEY, CDR2 SMNVEV, per germline (reference sequence). This CDR3 region has 17 residues.

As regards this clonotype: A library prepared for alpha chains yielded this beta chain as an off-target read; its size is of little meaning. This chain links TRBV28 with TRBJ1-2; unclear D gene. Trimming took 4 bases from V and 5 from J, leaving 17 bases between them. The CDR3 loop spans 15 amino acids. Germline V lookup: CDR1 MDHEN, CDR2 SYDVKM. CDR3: CASSYWTARAYGYTF. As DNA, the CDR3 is TGTGCCAGCAGTTACTGGACCGCGAGAGCATATGGCTACACCTTC.